This TCR beta chain was sequenced in a study of T cells after yellow fever vaccination. This clonotype was picked up a small number of times. The germline V gene encodes CDR1 MGHDK and CDR2 SYGVNS. V lost 7 bases and J 5 bases, leaving 6 bases between the germline ends. The CDR3 covers 12 residues. A single record per CDR3 protein comes from TCRdb applying MiXCR to the 5' RACE reads. The sample consists of about 430,000 distinct CDR3 sequences, around 19% of them appearing once. The sequence came from a man aged 18-30 years who received the YFV17D yellow fever vaccine. V is TRBV25-1 and J is TRBJ1-6, with unresolved D. The sample consisted of PBMCs, taken before the yellow fever booster vaccination. CDR3 coding DNA: TGTGCCAGCACCAAGGATAATTCACCCCTCCACTTT. Its translation: CASTKDNSPLHF.